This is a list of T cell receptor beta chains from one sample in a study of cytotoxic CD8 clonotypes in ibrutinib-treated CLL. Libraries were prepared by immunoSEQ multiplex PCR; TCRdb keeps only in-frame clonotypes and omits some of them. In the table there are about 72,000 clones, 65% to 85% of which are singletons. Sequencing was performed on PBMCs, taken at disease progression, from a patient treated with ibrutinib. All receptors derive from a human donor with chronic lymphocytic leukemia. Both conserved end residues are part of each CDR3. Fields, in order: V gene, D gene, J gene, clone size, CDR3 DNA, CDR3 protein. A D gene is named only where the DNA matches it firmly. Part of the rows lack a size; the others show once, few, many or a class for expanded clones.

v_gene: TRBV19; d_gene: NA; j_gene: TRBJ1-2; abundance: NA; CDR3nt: TGTGCCAGTACGCCGCTTGGGCCGAACTATGGCTACACCTTC; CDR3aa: CASTPLGPNYGYTF
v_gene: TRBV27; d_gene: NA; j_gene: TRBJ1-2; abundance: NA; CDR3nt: TGTGCCAGCAGTTTTCAGGGATTTAACTATGGCTACACCTTC; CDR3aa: CASSFQGFNYGYTF
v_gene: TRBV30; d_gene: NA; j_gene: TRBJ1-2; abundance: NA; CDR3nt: TGTGCCTGGAGGAAGGTTTATGGCTACACCTTC; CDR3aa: CAWRKVYGYTF
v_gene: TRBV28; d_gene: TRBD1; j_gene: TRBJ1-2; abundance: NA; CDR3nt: TGTGCCAGCACCCTCGACAGGGTTGACTATGGCTACACCTTC; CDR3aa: CASTLDRVDYGYTF
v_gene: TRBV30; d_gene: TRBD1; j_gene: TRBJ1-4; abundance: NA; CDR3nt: TGTGCCTGGAGGATCCAGGGGGCGCGAGAAAAACTGTTTTTT; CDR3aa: CAWRIQGAREKLFF
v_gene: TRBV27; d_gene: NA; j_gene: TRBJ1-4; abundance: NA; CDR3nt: TGTGCCAGCAGTTGGACAGCCAGAGGTGAAAAACTGTTTTTT; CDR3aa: CASSWTARGEKLFF
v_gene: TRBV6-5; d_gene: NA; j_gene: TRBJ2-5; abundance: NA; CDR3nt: TGTGCCAGCAGAACAGCTAGCGCCAAAGAGACCCAGTACTTC; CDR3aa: CASRTASAKETQYF
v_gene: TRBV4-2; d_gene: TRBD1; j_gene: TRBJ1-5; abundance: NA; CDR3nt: TGTGCCAGCAGCCTAGAACAGGGGGCCGTAATTCAGCCCCAGCATTTT; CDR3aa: CASSLEQGAVIQPQHF
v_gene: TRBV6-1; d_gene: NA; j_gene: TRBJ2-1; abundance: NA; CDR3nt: TGTGCCAGCAGTGAACCTCCCGGGGGAGTGGACAATGAGCAGTTCTTC; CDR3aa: CASSEPPGGVDNEQFF
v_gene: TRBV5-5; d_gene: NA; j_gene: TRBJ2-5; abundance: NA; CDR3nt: TGTGCCAGCAGCTTGAGGGGAATGCCGGGAGAGACCCAGTACTTC; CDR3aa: CASSLRGMPGETQYF
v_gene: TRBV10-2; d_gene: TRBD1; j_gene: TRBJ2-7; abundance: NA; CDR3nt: TGCGCCAGCAGCGAGTCAAACAGGGGGCGCAGGCAGTACTTC; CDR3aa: CASSESNRGRRQYF
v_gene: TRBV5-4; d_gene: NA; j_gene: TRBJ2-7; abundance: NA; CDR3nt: TGTGCCAGCAGCCCCGATTCGGACAGTCTTGTCGAGCAGTACTTC; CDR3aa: CASSPDSDSLVEQYF
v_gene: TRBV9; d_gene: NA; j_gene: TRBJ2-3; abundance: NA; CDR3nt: TGTGCCAGCAGCGTAACCGGGAGTGTAGATACGCAGTATTTT; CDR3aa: CASSVTGSVDTQYF
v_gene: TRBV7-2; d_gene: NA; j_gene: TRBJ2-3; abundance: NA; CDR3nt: TGTGCCAGCAGCTTAGCGCACCTAGCTAGCACAGATACGCAGTATTTT; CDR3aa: CASSLAHLASTDTQYF
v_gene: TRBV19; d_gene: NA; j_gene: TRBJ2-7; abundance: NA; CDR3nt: TGTGCCAGTAGTAGCCCCTTTGGTGGTAGCTCCTACGAGCAGTACTTC; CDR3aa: CASSSPFGGSSYEQYF
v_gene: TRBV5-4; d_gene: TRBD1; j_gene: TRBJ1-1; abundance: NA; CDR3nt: TGTGCCAGCAGCTTGATGGGACAGGGCCTGCCCTACTTT; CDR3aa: CASSLMGQGLPYF
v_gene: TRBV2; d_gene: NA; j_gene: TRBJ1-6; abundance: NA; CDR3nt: TGTGCCAGCTACCGGGACGGAGATTCACCCCTCCACTTT; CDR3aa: CASYRDGDSPLHF
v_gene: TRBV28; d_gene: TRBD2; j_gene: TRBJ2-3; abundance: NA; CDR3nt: TGTGCCAGCAGTTTTTTCGGGGGGAGCCACAGCACAGATACGCAGTATTTT; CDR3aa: CASSFFGGSHSTDTQYF
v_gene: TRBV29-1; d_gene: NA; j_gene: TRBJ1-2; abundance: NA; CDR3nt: TGCAGCGTTGACGTAAGTGGCTACACCTTC; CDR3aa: CSVDVSGYTF
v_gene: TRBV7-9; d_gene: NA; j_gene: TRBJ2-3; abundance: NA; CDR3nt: TGTGCCAGCAGCTTTGACGGCAGAATCACAGATACGCAGTATTTT; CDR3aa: CASSFDGRITDTQYF
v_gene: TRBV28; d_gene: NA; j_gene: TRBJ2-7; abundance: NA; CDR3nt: TGTGCCAGCAGTTCCCCGGGTAGTCCGACCTACGAGCAGTACTTC; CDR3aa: CASSSPGSPTYEQYF
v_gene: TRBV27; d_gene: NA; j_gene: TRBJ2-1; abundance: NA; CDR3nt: TGTGCCAGCAGGTTGGGGGGCCGAAGGTACAATGAGCAGTTCTTC; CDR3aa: CASRLGGRRYNEQFF
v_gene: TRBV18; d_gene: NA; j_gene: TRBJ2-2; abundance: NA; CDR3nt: TGTGCCAGCTGGAAGGGACCAGGGGACACCGGGGAGCTGTTTTTT; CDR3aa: CASWKGPGDTGELFF
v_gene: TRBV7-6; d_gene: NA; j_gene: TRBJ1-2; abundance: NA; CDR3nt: TGTGCCAGCAGCCCAACCACAGGGCTGGCTTCGTCGGCGGGCTACACCTTC; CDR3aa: CASSPTTGLASSAGYTF
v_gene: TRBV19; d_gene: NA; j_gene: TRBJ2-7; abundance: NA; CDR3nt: TGTGCCAGTAGGCGGAGGGGCTCGGGGCCCTACGAGCAGTACTTC; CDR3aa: CASRRRGSGPYEQYF
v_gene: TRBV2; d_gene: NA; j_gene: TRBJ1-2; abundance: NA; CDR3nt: TGTGCCAGCAGTGACTCCCCCCCTGGCTACACCTTC; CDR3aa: CASSDSPPGYTF
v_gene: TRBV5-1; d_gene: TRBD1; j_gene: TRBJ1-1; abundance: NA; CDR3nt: TGCGCCAGCAGCCCAAGACAGGGGCGTTTCACTGAAGCTTTCTTT; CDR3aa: CASSPRQGRFTEAFF
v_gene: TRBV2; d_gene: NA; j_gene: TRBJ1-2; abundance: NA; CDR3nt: TGTGCCAGCAGTCGCCTTTCAGGGGCGAGCTATGGCTACACCTTC; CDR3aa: CASSRLSGASYGYTF
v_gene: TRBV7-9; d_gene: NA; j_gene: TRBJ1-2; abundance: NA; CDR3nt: TGTGCCAGCAGCTTGTTTGGGGGGTACTATGGCTACACCTTC; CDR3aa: CASSLFGGYYGYTF
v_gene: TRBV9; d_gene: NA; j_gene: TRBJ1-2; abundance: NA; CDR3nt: TGTGCCAGCAGCGTAGGACTGGGCTTATTGGGCTACACCTTC; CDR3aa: CASSVGLGLLGYTF
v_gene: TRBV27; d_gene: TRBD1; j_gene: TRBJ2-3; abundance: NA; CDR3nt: TGTGCCATGCGTACCGGGACAGGGGGGGTCCCAGATACGCAGTATTTT; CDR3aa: CAMRTGTGGVPDTQYF
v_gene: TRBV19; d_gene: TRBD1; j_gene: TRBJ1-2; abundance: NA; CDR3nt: TGTGCCAGTAGTATATACCGGGACAGGGGGCGAGATTATGGCTACACCTTC; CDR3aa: CASSIYRDRGRDYGYTF
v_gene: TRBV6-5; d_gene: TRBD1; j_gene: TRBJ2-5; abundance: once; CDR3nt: TGTGCCAGCAGTTACTGGGGACAGAGTAAGGAGACCCAGTACTTC; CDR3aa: CASSYWGQSKETQYF
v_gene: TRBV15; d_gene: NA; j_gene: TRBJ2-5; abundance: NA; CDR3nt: TGTGCCACCGGGGATGCACGACTTGAGACCCAGTACTTC; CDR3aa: CATGDARLETQYF
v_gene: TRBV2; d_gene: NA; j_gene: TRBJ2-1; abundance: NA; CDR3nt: TGTGCCAGTCTCGGGACGGCTGAGGATGAGCAGTTCTTC; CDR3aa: CASLGTAEDEQFF
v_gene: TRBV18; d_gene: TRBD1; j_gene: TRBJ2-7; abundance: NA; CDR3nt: TGTGCCAGCTCACCCGGGACAGTTCTCTACGAGCAGTACTTC; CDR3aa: CASSPGTVLYEQYF
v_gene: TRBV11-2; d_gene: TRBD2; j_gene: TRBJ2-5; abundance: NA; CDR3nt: TGTGCCAGCAGCCTCGGGGGGGGCCGAGAGGAGACCCAGTACTTC; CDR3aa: CASSLGGGREETQYF
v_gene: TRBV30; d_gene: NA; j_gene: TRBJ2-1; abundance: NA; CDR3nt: TGTGCCTGGACCCCTCTATGGGAGCAGTTCTTC; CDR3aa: CAWTPLWEQFF
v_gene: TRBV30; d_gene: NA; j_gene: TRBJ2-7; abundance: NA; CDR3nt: TGTGCCTGGAGCATGTACCTCTCCTACGAGCAGTACTTC; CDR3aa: CAWSMYLSYEQYF
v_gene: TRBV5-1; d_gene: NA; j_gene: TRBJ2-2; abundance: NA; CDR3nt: TGCGCCAGCAGGGGATCACAGGGAGACGGGGAGCTGTTTTTT; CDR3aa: CASRGSQGDGELFF
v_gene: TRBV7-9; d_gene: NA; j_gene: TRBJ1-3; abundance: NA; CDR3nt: TGTGCCAGCAGCGGCCCGAGCTCTGGAAACACCATATATTTT; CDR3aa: CASSGPSSGNTIYF
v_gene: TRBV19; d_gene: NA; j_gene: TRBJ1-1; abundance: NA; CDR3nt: TGTGCCAGTAGTACGGGTTGGGGCACTGAAGCTTTCTTT; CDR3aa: CASSTGWGTEAFF
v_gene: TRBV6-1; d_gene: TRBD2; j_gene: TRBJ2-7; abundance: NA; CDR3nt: TGTGCCAGCAGTGCCGGGGGGGGGATCGTCGAGCAGTACTTC; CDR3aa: CASSAGGGIVEQYF
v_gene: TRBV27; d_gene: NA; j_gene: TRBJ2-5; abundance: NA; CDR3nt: TGTGCCAGCAGTTTTGTGGGTACCCAAGAGACCCAGTACTTC; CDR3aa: CASSFVGTQETQYF
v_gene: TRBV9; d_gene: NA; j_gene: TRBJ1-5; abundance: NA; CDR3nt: TGTGCCAGCAGCGTAGATTGGGGCAATCAGCCCCAGCATTTT; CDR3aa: CASSVDWGNQPQHF
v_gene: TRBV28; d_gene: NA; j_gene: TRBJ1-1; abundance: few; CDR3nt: TGTGCCAGCAGTTTTCCTCACGGGAACACTGAAGCTTTCTTT; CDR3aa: CASSFPHGNTEAFF
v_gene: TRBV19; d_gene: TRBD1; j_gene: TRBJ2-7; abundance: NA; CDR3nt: TGTGCCAGTAGTATAGGGCAGGGGGCGGCCTACGAGCAGTACTTC; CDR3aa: CASSIGQGAAYEQYF
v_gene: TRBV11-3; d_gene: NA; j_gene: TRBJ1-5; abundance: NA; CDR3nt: TGTGCCAGCAGCGAACAGGGTTCTAATCAGCCCCAGCATTTT; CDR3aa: CASSEQGSNQPQHF
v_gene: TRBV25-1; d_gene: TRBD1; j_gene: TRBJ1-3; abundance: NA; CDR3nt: TGTGCCAGCAGAGAAAGCAGGGGGTGGAGTGGAAACACCATATATTTT; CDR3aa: CASRESRGWSGNTIYF
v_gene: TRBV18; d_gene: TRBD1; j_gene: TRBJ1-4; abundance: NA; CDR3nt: TGTGCCAGCTCAGGGGACAGAGAAAAACTGTTTTTT; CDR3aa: CASSGDREKLFF
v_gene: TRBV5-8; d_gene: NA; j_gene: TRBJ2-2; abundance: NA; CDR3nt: TGTGCCAGCAGCCTGAAAGGGGGAGCGGGCGGGGAGCTGTTTTTT; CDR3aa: CASSLKGGAGGELFF
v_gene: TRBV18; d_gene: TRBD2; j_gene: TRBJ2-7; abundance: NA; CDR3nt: TGTGCCAGCTCACCAAGCGGGAGGGCAGGTGAGCAGTACTTC; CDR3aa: CASSPSGRAGEQYF
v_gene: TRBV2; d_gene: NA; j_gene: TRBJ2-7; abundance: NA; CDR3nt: TGTGCCAGCATCCCCGACCGGATGGGATGGGACGAGCAGTACTTC; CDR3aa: CASIPDRMGWDEQYF